A selection of T cell receptor beta chains follows, all from one sample in a study of T cells in Graves' hyperthyroidism and ophthalmopathy. TCRdb processed the multiplex PCR reads anew with MiXCR; each CDR3 protein has one entry. The repertoire holds fewer than 750,000 distinct CDR3 sequences, with approximately 44% as singletons. The material sequenced was peripheral blood or thyroid tissue (not recorded which). The receptors originated from a woman younger than 35 with Graves' hyperthyroidism. CDR3s include the opening cysteine and the closing phenylalanine or tryptophan. Fields, in order: D gene, clone size, V gene, J gene, CDR3 DNA, CDR3 protein. The D gene is left open where the match is weak. Only some rows state a clone size, as once, few, many or a class for expanded clones.

d_call: NA
clone_size: few
v_call: TRBV7-2
j_call: TRBJ2-3
cdr3_nt: TGTGCCAGCCGGTATCAGGGGGCTAGCGGGAGCACAGATACGCAGTATTTT
cdr3_aa: CASRYQGASGSTDTQYF

d_call: TRBD1
clone_size: many
v_call: TRBV5-6
j_call: TRBJ2-5
cdr3_nt: TGTGCCAGCAGCTTAGGGACAGGGACGAAGCAAGAGACCCAGTACTTC
cdr3_aa: CASSLGTGTKQETQYF

d_call: TRBD1
clone_size: few
v_call: TRBV5-1
j_call: TRBJ2-7
cdr3_nt: TGCGCCAGCAGCCCCGAGACAGGGGCCAGGTACGAGCAGTACTTC
cdr3_aa: CASSPETGARYEQYF

d_call: NA
clone_size: NA
v_call: TRBV7-2
j_call: TRBJ1-2
cdr3_nt: TGTGCCAGCAGCTTAGCGATTGGCTACACCTTC
cdr3_aa: CASSLAIGYTF

d_call: TRBD1
clone_size: many
v_call: TRBV19
j_call: TRBJ1-1
cdr3_nt: TGTGCCAGTAGGGAAAGAGACAGGGGGAACACTGAAGCTTTCTTT
cdr3_aa: CASRERDRGNTEAFF

d_call: TRBD2
clone_size: NA
v_call: TRBV19
j_call: TRBJ2-7
cdr3_nt: TGTGCCACGGGACTAGCGGGAGGTAGAGACGAGCAGTACTTC
cdr3_aa: CATGLAGGRDEQYF

d_call: TRBD1
clone_size: few
v_call: TRBV19
j_call: TRBJ1-5
cdr3_nt: TGTACCAGTAGTATCCAATCCCCCTACAGGGGGAGCAATCAGCCCCAGCATTTT
cdr3_aa: CTSSIQSPYRGSNQPQHF

d_call: TRBD2
clone_size: many
v_call: TRBV29-1
j_call: TRBJ2-5
cdr3_nt: TGCAGCGTTGGGGTGGGGGGAGGGGCCCAAGAGACCCAGTACTTC
cdr3_aa: CSVGVGGGAQETQYF

d_call: NA
clone_size: NA
v_call: TRBV10-3
j_call: TRBJ1-1
cdr3_nt: TGTGCCATCGGGGAGTCGGGGCTTGAAGCTTTCTTT
cdr3_aa: CAIGESGLEAFF

d_call: NA
clone_size: NA
v_call: TRBV11-3
j_call: TRBJ2-7
cdr3_nt: TGTGCCAGCAGCCGGGCCTCGGAAGGAGCCGATTACACCTACGAGCAGTACTTC
cdr3_aa: CASSRASEGADYTYEQYF